The present T cell receptor (beta chain) was sequenced within a study of T cell repertoires in cytomegalovirus infection. Study-level information: Epitope selection comprised recently identified HLA-C-restricted CMV epitopes and well-studied HLA-B-restricted CMV epitopes.

For this clonotype: Its antigen is as yet unknown.

J was trimmed by 6 bases and V by 5 bases; bases with no gene match: 12. The CDR3 totals 15 residues. Germline values: CDR1 DFQATT, CDR2 SNEGSKA (reference sequence). TCRdb fed the reads into MiXCR, producing one record per CDR3 protein. The sample has fewer than 1,000,000 distinct CDR3 sequences; roughly 31% are singletons. The origin of this receptor is a human donor in good health (CMV status not recorded). Some clones in this sample may be carry-over from other donors' samples. The input for sequencing was cultured CD8+ T cells from PBMCs, taken from culture after CMV antigen stimulation. The genes are TRBV20-1 and TRBJ1-2, with 10 positions matching TRBD1. CDR3 in amino acids: CSAFSTDRGPNGYTF. The DNA for the CDR3 is TGCAGTGCTTTTTCCACCGACAGGGGGCCTAATGGCTACACCTTC.